This TCR beta chain stems from a study of shared clonotypes between healthy human individuals. The table came from immunoSEQ multiplex PCR; TCRdb's copy has only in-frame clones and leaves some out. The sample includes about 2.1 million clones, just under 95% of them seen just once. Terminally differentiated effector memory CD45RA+ cells were left out of the naive CD8 fraction, which was CD45RO-negative and positively selected for CCR7. CDR3 length: 17 residues. V trimming: 0 bases; J trimming: 1 base; junction bases outside the gene matches: 6. CDR1 and CDR2 from the germline V gene are LGHNA and YNFKEQ. A single count supports this clone.

V gene TRBV4-2 combines with J gene TRBJ2-7; 10 bases agree with TRBD2. This TCR was sampled from a man aged 18 to 29 in good health. Some clones in this sample may be carry-over from other donors' samples. The material sequenced was naive CD8+ T cells from PBMCs. The CDR3 DNA reads as TGTGCCAGCAGCCAAGAATCCTCACTAGCGGGGTCCTACGAGCAGTACTTC. Its translation: CASSQESSLAGSYEQYF.